This T cell receptor beta chain was identified in a study of early T cells in non-severe SARS-CoV-2 infection. This clonotype appeared a few times. V lost 0 bases and J lost 3; bases outside the gene matches: 9. CDR1 SGDLS and CDR2 YYNGEE come from the germline V gene. The CDR3 covers 17 residues. Each CDR3 protein gets one entry after TCRdb re-called the 5' RACE reads with MiXCR. Of 55,000 to 85,000 distinct CDR3 sequences in the sample, approximately 11% were seen once. The chain joins TRBV9 to TRBJ2-4; 7 positions agree with TRBD2. This TCR came from an adult who was a healthcare worker with PCR-confirmed SARS-CoV-2 infection or an uninfected control (not recorded which). The sample in question was whole blood, obtained at baseline. The CDR3 DNA sequence: TGTGCCAGCAGCGTAGGCGGCGGGAGTTCCCACAAAAACATTCAGTACTTC. This codes for CASSVGGGSSHKNIQYF. Using reference TRBV9 and TRBJ2-4 for the parts outside the CDR3, the full variable domain is DSGVTQTPKHLITATGQRVTLRCSPRSGDLSVYWYQQSLDQGLQFLIQYYNGEERAKGNILERFSAQQFPDLHSELNLSSLELGDSALYFCASSVGGGSSHKNIQYFGAGTRLSVL.